This T cell receptor (beta chain) appears in the sequencing data of a study of blood T cell repertoires in COVID-19. About the research overall: Before being deemed recovered, Cohort 3 donors had two negative PCRs, clearance, or symptom resolution. The origin of the acute and convalescent COVID-19 samples was the United States, Italy and Spain.

The CDR3 length is 15 residues. V gave up 0 bases and J gave up 7 bases; unmatched junction bases: 3. The germline V gene has CDR1 SNHLY and CDR2 FYNNEI. Measured with immunoSEQ multiplex PCR; TCRdb has only the in-frame clones, and not every one. The sample includes some 200,000 clones, around 85% of them seen just once. In terms of age and location, participants ranged from about 18 to 95 years and lived in about two dozen US areas. Sequenced material: PBMCs or T cells enriched from blood (not recorded which). This TCR derives from a woman between 45 and 60 years old in a cohort exposed to, infected with or recovered from COVID-19 (not recorded which). This chain connects TRBV2 to TRBJ2-2; TRBD1 matches at 9 bases. The DNA for the CDR3 is TGTGCCAGCAGTGAAGCACAGGGGGCAATCGGGGAGCTGTTTTTT. It encodes CASSEAQGAIGELFF.